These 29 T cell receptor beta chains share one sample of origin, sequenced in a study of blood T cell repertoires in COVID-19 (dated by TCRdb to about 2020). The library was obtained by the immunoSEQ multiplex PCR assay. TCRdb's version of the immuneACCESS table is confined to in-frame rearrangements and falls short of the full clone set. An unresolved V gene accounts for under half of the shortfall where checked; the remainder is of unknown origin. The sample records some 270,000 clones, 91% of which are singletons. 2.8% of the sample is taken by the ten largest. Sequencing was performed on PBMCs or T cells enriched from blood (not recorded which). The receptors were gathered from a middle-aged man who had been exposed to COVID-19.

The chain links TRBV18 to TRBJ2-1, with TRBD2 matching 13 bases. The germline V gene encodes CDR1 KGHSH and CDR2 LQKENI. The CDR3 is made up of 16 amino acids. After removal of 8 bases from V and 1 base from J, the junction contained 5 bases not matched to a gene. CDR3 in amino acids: CASTGLAGESYNEQFF. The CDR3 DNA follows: TGTGCCAGCACAGGACTAGCGGGAGAGTCCTACAATGAGCAGTTCTTC. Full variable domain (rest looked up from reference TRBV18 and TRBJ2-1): NAGVMQNPRHLVRRRGQEARLRCSPMKGHSHVYWYRQLPEEGLKFMVYLQKENIIDESGMPKERFSAEFPKEGPSILRIQQVVRGDSAAYFCASTGLAGESYNEQFFGPGTRLTVL.

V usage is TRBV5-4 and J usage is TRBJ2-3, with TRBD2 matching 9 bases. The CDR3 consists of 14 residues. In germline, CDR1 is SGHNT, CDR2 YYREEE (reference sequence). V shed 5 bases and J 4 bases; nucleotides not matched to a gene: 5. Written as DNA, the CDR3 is TGTGCCAGCAGAGTAAGCGGGAGGTCAGATACGCAGTATTTT. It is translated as CASRVSGRSDTQYF.

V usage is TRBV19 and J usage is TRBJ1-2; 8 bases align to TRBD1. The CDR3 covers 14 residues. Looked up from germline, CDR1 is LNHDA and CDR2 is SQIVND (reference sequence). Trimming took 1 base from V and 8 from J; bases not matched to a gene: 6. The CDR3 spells CASSIGQGARGYTF. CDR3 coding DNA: TGTGCCAGTAGTATAGGGCAGGGGGCGAGAGGCTACACCTTC.

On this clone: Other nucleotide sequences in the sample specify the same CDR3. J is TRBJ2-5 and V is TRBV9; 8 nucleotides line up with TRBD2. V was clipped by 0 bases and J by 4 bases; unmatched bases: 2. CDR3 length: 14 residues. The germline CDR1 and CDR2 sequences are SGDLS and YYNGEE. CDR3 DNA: TGTGCCAGCAGCGTAGGCCTAGCGGGAGAGACCCAGTACTTC. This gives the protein CASSVGLAGETQYF.

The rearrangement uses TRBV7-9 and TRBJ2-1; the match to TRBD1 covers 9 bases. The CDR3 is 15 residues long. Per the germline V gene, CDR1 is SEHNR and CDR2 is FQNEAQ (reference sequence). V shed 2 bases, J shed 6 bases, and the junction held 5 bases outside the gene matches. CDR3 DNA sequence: TGTGCCAGCAGCTTATCCGGGACAGGGCTCAATGAGCAGTTCTTC. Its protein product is CASSLSGTGLNEQFF.

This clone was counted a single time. CDR3 bases: TGTGCCAGCAGTGAAGCGCTTTATTTAAGGACTAGCGGGAGGCAGAACGAGCAGTACTTC. It yields the protein CASSEALYLRTSGRQNEQYF. The rearrangement links TRBV6-1 to TRBJ2-7, with 14 bases aligning to TRBD2. The CDR3 totals 20 residues. The germline V gene encodes CDR1 MNHNS and CDR2 SASEGT. V shed 0 bases, J shed 5 bases, and the junction held 15 bases outside the gene matches.

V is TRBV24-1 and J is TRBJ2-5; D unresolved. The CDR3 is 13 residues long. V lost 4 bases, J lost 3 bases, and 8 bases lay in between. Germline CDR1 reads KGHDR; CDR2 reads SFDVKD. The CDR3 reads CATSDPVKETQYF. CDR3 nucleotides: TGTGCCACCAGTGACCCGGTAAAAGAGACCCAGTACTTC.

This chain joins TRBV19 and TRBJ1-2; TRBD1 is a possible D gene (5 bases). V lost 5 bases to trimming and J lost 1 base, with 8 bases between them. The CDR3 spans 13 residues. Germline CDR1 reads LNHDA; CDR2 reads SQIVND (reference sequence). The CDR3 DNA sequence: TGTGCCAGTAGTTTGACAGATAACTATGGCTACACCTTC. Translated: CASSLTDNYGYTF.

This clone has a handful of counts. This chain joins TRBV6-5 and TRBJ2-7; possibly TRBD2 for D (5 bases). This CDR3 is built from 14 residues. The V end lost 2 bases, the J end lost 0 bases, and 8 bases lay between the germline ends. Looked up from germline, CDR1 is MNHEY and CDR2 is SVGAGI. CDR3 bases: TGTGCCAGCAGTTACGAGGGAAGCTCCTACGAGCAGTACTTC. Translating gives CASSYEGSSYEQYF.

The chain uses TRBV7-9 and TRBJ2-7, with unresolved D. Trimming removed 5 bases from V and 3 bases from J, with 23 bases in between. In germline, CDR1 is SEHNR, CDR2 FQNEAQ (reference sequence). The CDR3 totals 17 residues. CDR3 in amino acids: CASSPHPLLTARYEQYF. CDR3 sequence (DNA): TGTGCCAGCAGCCCCCACCCGCTATTGACTGCCCGCTACGAGCAGTACTTC.

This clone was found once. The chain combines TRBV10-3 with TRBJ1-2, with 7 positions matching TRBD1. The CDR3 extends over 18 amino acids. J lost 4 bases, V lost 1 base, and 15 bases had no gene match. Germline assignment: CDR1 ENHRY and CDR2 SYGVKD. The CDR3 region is CAISEFIGDRGQSYGYTF. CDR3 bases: TGTGCCATCAGTGAGTTTATCGGTGATAGGGGGCAGAGCTATGGCTACACCTTC.

The CDR3 here is CATSDAGTGGETQYF. CDR3 in DNA: TGTGCCACCAGTGACGCCGGGACAGGGGGAGAGACCCAGTACTTC. The rearrangement links TRBV24-1 to TRBJ2-5, with TRBD1 identical over 11 bases. In germline, CDR1 is KGHDR, CDR2 SFDVKD. The V segment lost 4 bases and the J segment 4 bases; nucleotides outside the gene matches: 4. The CDR3 loop spans 15 amino acids.

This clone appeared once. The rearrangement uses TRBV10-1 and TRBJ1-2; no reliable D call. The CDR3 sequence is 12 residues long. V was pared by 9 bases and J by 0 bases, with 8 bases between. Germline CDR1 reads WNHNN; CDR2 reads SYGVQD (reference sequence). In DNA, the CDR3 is TGCGCCAGTCTTCTCGCTAACTATGGCTACACCTTC. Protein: CASLLANYGYTF.

This CDR3 is CASSVEPSGSRYEQYF. CDR3 in DNA: TGTGCCAGCAGCGTAGAGCCTAGCGGGAGCAGGTACGAGCAGTACTTC. The chain employs TRBV9 and TRBJ2-7, with 10 bases aligning to TRBD2. V was clipped by 0 bases and J by 4 bases; unmatched bases: 7. The CDR3 totals 16 residues. The germline CDR1 and CDR2 sequences are SGDLS and YYNGEE.

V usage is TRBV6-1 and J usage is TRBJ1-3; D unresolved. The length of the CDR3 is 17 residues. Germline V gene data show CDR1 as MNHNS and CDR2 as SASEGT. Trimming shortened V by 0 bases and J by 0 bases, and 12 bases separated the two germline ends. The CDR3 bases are TGTGCCAGCAGTGAAGCGCTTTTGAGGATCTCTGGAAACACCATATATTTT. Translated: CASSEALLRISGNTIYF.

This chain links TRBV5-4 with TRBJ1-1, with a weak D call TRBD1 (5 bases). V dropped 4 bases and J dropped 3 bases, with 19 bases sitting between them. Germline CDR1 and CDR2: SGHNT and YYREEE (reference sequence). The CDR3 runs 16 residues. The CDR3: CASSAVGGGVDTEAFF. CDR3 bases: TGTGCCAGCAGCGCCGTGGGGGGAGGGGTGGACACTGAAGCTTTCTTT.

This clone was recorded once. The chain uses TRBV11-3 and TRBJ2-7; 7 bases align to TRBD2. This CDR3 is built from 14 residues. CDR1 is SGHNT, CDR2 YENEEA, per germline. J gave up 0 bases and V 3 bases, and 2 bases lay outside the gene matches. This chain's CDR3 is CASSLGGGSYEQYF. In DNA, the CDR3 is TGTGCCAGCAGCTTGGGCGGGGGCTCCTACGAGCAGTACTTC.

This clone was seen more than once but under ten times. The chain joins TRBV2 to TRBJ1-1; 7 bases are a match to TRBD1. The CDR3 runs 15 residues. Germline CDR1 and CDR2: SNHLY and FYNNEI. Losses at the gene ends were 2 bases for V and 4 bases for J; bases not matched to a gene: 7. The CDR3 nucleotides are TGTGCCAGCAGTGAATACAGGGGAAGATCCACTGAAGCTTTCTTT. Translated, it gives CASSEYRGRSTEAFF.

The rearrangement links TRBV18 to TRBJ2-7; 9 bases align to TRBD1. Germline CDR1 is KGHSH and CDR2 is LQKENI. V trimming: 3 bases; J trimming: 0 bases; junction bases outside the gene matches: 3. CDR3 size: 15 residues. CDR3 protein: CASSPDRGNSYEQYF. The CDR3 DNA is TGTGCCAGCTCACCGGACAGGGGAAACTCCTACGAGCAGTACTTC.

This chain's CDR3 is CASSIGGDHYGYTF. The DNA for the CDR3 is TGTGCCAGTAGTATAGGGGGGGACCACTATGGCTACACCTTC. The chain combines TRBV19 with TRBJ1-2, with TRBD1 as a possible D gene (5 bases). V lost 1 base to trimming and J lost 3 bases, with 9 bases between them. The CDR3 totals 14 residues. CDR1 and CDR2 from the germline V gene are LNHDA and SQIVND (reference sequence).

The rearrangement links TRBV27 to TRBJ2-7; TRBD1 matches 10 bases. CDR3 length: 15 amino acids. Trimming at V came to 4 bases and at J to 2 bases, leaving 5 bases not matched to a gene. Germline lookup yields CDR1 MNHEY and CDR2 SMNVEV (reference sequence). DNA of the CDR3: TGTGCCAGCAGTTACACCGGGACAGGGGCCTACGAGCAGTACTTC. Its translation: CASSYTGTGAYEQYF.

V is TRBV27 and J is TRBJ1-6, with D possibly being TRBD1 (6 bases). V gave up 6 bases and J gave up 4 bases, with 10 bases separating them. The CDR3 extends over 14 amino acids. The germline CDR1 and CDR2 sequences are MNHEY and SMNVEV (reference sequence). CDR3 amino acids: CASRLTGYNSPLHF. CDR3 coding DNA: TGTGCCAGCAGGCTGACAGGTTATAATTCACCCCTCCACTTT.

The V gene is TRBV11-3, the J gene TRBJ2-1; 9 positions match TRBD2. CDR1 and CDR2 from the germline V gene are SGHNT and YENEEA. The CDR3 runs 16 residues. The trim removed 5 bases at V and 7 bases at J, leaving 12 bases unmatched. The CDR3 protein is CASSPRGSGSKNEQFF. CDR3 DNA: TGTGCCAGCAGCCCACGTGGTAGCGGGAGCAAAAATGAGCAGTTCTTC.

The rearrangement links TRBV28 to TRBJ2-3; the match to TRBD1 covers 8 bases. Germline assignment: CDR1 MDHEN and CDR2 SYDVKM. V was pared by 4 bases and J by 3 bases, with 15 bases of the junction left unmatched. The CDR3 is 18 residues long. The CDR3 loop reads CASSSPGQEGTPTDTQYF. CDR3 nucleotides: TGTGCCAGCAGTTCCCCGGGACAGGAGGGGACCCCGACAGATACGCAGTATTTT.

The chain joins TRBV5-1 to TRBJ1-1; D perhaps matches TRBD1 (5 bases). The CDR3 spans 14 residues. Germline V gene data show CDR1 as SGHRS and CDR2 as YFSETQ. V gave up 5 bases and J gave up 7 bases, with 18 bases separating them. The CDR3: CASRTVGRTGEAFF. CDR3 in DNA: TGCGCCAGCAGGACCGTCGGGAGAACAGGTGAAGCTTTCTTT.

CDR3 DNA: TGTGCCAGCAGCGAGCGGGGGTGGGGGATCACCGGGGAGCTGTTTTTT. The encoded protein is CASSERGWGITGELFF. V usage is TRBV28 and J usage is TRBJ2-2, with TRBD2 identical over 8 bases. The CDR3 spans 16 residues. The germline V gene encodes CDR1 MDHEN and CDR2 SYDVKM. V shed 6 bases and J 4 bases; nucleotides not matched to a gene: 10. Drawing the rest from reference TRBV28 and TRBJ2-2, the complete variable domain is DVKVTQSSRYLVKRTGEKVFLECVQDMDHENMFWYRQDPGLGLRLIYFSYDVKMKEKGDIPEGYSVSREKKERFSLILESASTNQTSMYLCASSERGWGITGELFFGEGSRLTVL.

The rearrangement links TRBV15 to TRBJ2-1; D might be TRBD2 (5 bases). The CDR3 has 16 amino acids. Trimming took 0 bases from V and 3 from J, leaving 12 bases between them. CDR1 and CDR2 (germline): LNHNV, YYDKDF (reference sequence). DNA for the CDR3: TGTGCCACCAGCAGAGATTACGACTACGACTACAATGAGCAGTTCTTC. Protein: CATSRDYDYDYNEQFF.

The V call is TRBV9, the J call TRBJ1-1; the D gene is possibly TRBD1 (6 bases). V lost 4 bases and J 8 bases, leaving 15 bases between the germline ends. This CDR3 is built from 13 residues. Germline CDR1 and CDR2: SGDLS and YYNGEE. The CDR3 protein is CASSLGGGSEAFF. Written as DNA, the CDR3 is TGTGCCAGCAGCCTCGGTGGGGGCTCCGAAGCTTTCTTT.

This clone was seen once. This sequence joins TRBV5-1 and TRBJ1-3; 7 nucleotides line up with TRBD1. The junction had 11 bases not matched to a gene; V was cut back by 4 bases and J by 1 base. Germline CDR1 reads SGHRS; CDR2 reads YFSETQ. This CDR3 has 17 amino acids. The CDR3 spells CASSPTPTTGSGNTIYF. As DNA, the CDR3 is TGCGCCAGCAGCCCAACGCCAACGACAGGGTCTGGAAACACCATATATTTT.